These 22 T cell receptor beta chains were all obtained from the same sample, sequenced in a study of graft-versus-host responses after intestinal transplantation. These receptors' antigens are unknown. Sequencing used immunoSEQ multiplex PCR; TCRdb keeps in-frame clones, though not all of them. The table lists about 86,000 clones, 90% to 95% of them singletons. This material consisted of unstimulated CD8+ T cells sorted from spleen or lymph node cells, taken before intestinal transplant. The receptors come from a human donor who received an intestinal transplant.

This rearrangement joins TRBV4-1 to TRBJ2-7, with 7 nucleotides matching TRBD1. The CDR3 is 16 residues long. With 2 bases clipped from V and 5 bases from J, the junction kept 12 bases outside the gene matches. The V gene's germline CDR1 is MGHRA and CDR2 YSYEKL. DNA for the CDR3: TGCGCCAGCAGCCAAAGGATTACCGGGACAGTCGACGAGCAGTACTTC. Its protein is CASSQRITGTVDEQYF.

V is TRBV7-9 and J is TRBJ2-5, with D maybe TRBD1 (6 bases). Germline V CDR1 and CDR2: SEHNR, FQNEAQ (reference sequence). This CDR3 comprises 14 residues. The V end lost 3 bases, the J end lost 2 bases, and 10 bases lay between the germline ends. The CDR3 protein is CASSFPGVQETQYF. The CDR3 region has the DNA TGTGCCAGCAGCTTCCCAGGGGTTCAAGAGACCCAGTACTTC.

This sequence joins TRBV6-5 and TRBJ1-5; D remains unclear. CDR1 is MNHEY, CDR2 SVGAGI, per germline. Trimming cost V 0 bases and J 6 bases, with 12 bases left between them. The CDR3 runs to 15 residues. The CDR3: CASSYSGGSSQPQHF. CDR3 sequence (DNA): TGTGCCAGCAGTTACTCGGGTGGGAGTAGTCAGCCCCAGCATTTT.

The chain is built from TRBV14 and TRBJ2-1, with D tentatively TRBD2 (5 bases). The germline CDR1 and CDR2 sequences are SGHDN and FVKESK. Deletions cut 3 bases from V and 7 bases from J, with 16 bases between. The CDR3 is 15 residues long. CDR3 loop: CASSHNLGAANEQFF. The CDR3, as DNA: TGTGCCAGCAGCCATAATCTGGGAGCGGCAAATGAGCAGTTCTTC.

CDR3: CASSNTGTGHNTQYF. In nucleotides, the CDR3 is TGTGCCAGCAGCAACACCGGGACAGGGCACAATACGCAGTATTTT. The chain has TRBV11-2 and TRBJ2-3, with 9 bases aligning to TRBD1. Per germline, CDR1 SGHAT and CDR2 FQNNGV. V lost 5 bases, J lost 7 bases, and 10 bases stayed unmatched. The CDR3 is 15 residues long.

This rearrangement joins TRBV5-1 to TRBJ2-1; TRBD2 agrees at 10 bases. Germline CDR1 and CDR2: SGHRS and YFSETQ. The CDR3 contains 15 residues. Losses at the gene ends were 2 bases for V and 8 bases for J; bases not matched to a gene: 7. CDR3 amino acids: CASSFTSGVIDEQFF. The CDR3, as DNA: TGCGCCAGCAGCTTTACTAGCGGGGTTATTGATGAGCAGTTCTTC.

V and J are TRBV7-9 and TRBJ2-7; D might be TRBD2 (5 bases). Germline-derived CDR1 and CDR2 are SEHNR and FQNEAQ (reference sequence). Deletions cut 5 bases from V and 3 bases from J, with 20 bases between. The CDR3 covers 16 residues. DNA of the CDR3: TGTGCCAGCAGCCCCCAGGTAGGTCGGGAACGCTACGAGCAGTACTTC. The encoded protein is CASSPQVGRERYEQYF.

Points on this clone: One end of the junction varies from germline; a read error may be responsible. The V call is TRBV29-1, the J call TRBJ1-2, with 9 bases identical to TRBD1. The CDR3 totals 15 residues. Per the germline V gene, CDR1 is SQVTM and CDR2 is ANQGSEA. The CDR3 is CSVEGTGPYNDGYTF. The DNA of the CDR3 is TGCAGCGTCGAAGGGACAGGGCCCTATAACGATGGCTACACCTTC. Using reference TRBV29-1 and TRBJ1-2 for the parts outside the CDR3, the full variable domain is SAVISQKPSRDICQRGTSLTIQCQVDSQVTMMFWYRQQPGQSLTLIATANQGSEATYESGFVIDKFPISRPNLTFSTLTVSNMSPEDSSIYLCSVEGTGPYNDGYTFGSGTRLTVV.

This chain connects TRBV11-2 to TRBJ1-1; a weak D match, TRBD1 (5 bases). CDR3 length equals 13 residues. Germline lookup yields CDR1 SGHAT and CDR2 FQNNGV. The V end was cut by 8 bases, the J end by 6 bases, with 16 bases between. CDR3 residues: CASGEGTPSEAFF. CDR3 bases: TGTGCCAGCGGCGAGGGGACTCCATCTGAAGCTTTCTTT.

V gene TRBV12-2 combines with J gene TRBJ1-4; the listed D gene, TRBD1, was not tested against the DNA. TRBV12-2 has pseudogene status. The CDR3 is made up of 17 amino acids. The CDR3 reads CASRLVVSGGTNEKLFF. The CDR3 DNA sequence: TGTGCAAGTCGCTTAGTCGTTTCAGGGGGGACTAATGAAAAACTGTTTTTT.

The chain carries TRBV6-5 and TRBJ2-2, with no clear D. Trimming took off 5 bases at V and 1 base at J, with 11 bases between the two ends. There are 15 residues in the CDR3. Germline V gene sequence: CDR1 MNHEY, CDR2 SVGAGI. The CDR3, as DNA: TGTGCCAGCAGTCCCTTCGAGGTGAACACCGGGGAGCTGTTTTTT. Its protein product is CASSPFEVNTGELFF.

This chain links TRBV7-9 with TRBJ2-1; D is unclear. CDR1 and CDR2 from the germline V gene are SEHNR and FQNEAQ (reference sequence). V was clipped by 5 bases and J by 7 bases, with 9 bases between them. The length of the CDR3 is 12 residues. CDR3 bases: TGTGCCAGCAGCCACAGTGAGAATGAGCAGTTCTTC. Translating it yields CASSHSENEQFF.

The chain employs TRBV6-5 and TRBJ1-6, with no clear D. Trimming left V 2 bases short and J 7 bases short, with 12 bases between. The CDR3 is 15 residues long. Looked up from germline, CDR1 is MNHEY and CDR2 is SVGAGI. CDR3 sequence reads: CASSYTGSQNSPLHF. CDR3 nucleotides: TGTGCCAGCAGTTACACCGGGAGCCAAAATTCACCCCTCCACTTT.

The chain is built from TRBV7-9 and TRBJ1-5; TRBD1 matches 8 bases. V gave up 4 bases and J gave up 2 bases; unmatched junction bases: 4. Germline lookup yields CDR1 SEHNR and CDR2 FQNEAQ (reference sequence). This CDR3 is 15 amino acids long. As DNA, the CDR3 is TGTGCCAGCAGCTACGGACAGGGTCGCAATCAGCCCCAGCATTTT. Translating gives CASSYGQGRNQPQHF. The full variable domain, with the rest looked up from reference TRBV7-9 and TRBJ1-5, is DTGVSQNPRHKITKRGQNVTFRCDPISEHNRLYWYRQTLGQGPEFLTYFQNEAQLEKSRLLSDRFSAERPKGSFSTLEIQRTEQGDSAMYLCASSYGQGRNQPQHFGDGTRLSIL.

The chain recombines TRBV5-5 with TRBJ2-1; 9 bases are a match to TRBD2. The CDR3 loop spans 15 amino acids. The germline V gene encodes CDR1 SGHKS and CDR2 YYEKEE (reference sequence). Trimming took 4 bases from V and 2 from J; bases not matched to a gene: 4. The CDR3 sequence is CASSVREGPYNEQFF. As DNA, the CDR3 is TGTGCCAGCAGCGTGCGGGAGGGCCCCTACAATGAGCAGTTCTTC.

The chain is built from TRBV5-4 and TRBJ2-7, with D possibly TRBD2 on 6 matching bases. From germline, CDR1 is SGHNT and CDR2 YYREEE (reference sequence). The V end was cut by 4 bases, the J end by 2 bases, with 13 bases between. The CDR3 consists of 14 residues. The CDR3, as DNA: TGTGCCAGCAGCCCAAGGGACTGGCCCTACGAGCAGTACTTC. It specifies CASSPRDWPYEQYF.

The V and J genes are TRBV18 and TRBJ1-2; D perhaps matches TRBD1 (6 bases). Germline CDR1 KGHSH, CDR2 LQKENI. Trimming shortened V by 5 bases and J by 8 bases, and 21 bases separated the two germline ends. This CDR3 is built from 15 residues. This CDR3 is CASSSFIQGPEGYTF. The DNA of the CDR3 is TGTGCCAGCTCATCGTTCATACAGGGACCTGAAGGCTACACCTTC.

This chain connects TRBV6-1 to TRBJ1-3, with D unresolved. The length of the CDR3 is 15 residues. Germline CDR1 reads MNHNS; CDR2 reads SASEGT. Trimming took 4 bases from V and 0 from J, leaving 10 bases between them. The CDR3 loop reads CASSVLRSSGNTIYF. The CDR3 DNA follows: TGTGCCAGCAGTGTACTCCGGTCCTCTGGAAACACCATATATTTT.

The genes are TRBV28 and TRBJ2-7; no firm D call. The CDR3 is made up of 15 amino acids. Between the trimmed V and J ends, which lost 3 bases and 3 bases, there was a span of 15 bases. Germline V gene lookup returns CDR1 MDHEN and CDR2 SYDVKM. The CDR3 DNA follows: TGTGCCAGCAGTTTCCGGTTCTCCTACGACTACGAGCAGTACTTC. As protein: CASSFRFSYDYEQYF.

The rearrangement links TRBV7-2 to TRBJ2-1; 8 nucleotides agree with TRBD2. Germline CDR1 SGHTA, CDR2 FQGNSA. This CDR3 spans 12 amino acids. V was pared by 9 bases and J by 9 bases, with 7 bases of the junction left unmatched. CDR3 sequence (DNA): TGTGCCAGTGGGGTGCGGGGGGCTGAGCAGTTCTTC. It yields the protein CASGVRGAEQFF.

The chain links TRBV6-1 to TRBJ2-1; 9 nucleotides align to TRBD2. The V and J ends lost 7 bases and 5 bases, in that order; junction bases with no gene match: 9. The CDR3 length is 15 residues. Germline V lookup: CDR1 MNHNS, CDR2 SASEGT. The CDR3 is CASTPREREDNEQFF. CDR3 nucleotide sequence: TGTGCCAGCACCCCCCGGGAGCGGGAGGACAATGAGCAGTTCTTC.

The V gene is TRBV19, the J gene TRBJ2-1; 13 nucleotides line up with TRBD2. J was trimmed by 6 bases and V by 4 bases; bases with no gene match: 3. Germline V gene data show CDR1 as LNHDA and CDR2 as SQIVND (reference sequence). The CDR3 covers 15 residues. CDR3 nucleotide sequence: TGTGCCAGTAGTACCGGGACTAGCGGGACCAATGAGCAGTTCTTC. Translating it yields CASSTGTSGTNEQFF.